The source of this T cell receptor (beta chain) is a study of T-cell reconstitution after alpha-beta-depleted transplantation in children. J lost 4 bases, V lost 11 bases, and 19 bases had no gene match. The CDR3 has 17 residues. Per the germline V gene, CDR1 is LGHDT and CDR2 is YNNKEL (reference sequence). Construction of the TCRbeta library involved unique molecular identifiers. TCRdb independently ran MiXCR on the PCR reads; one entry per CDR3 protein. The sample consists of over 850 distinct CDR3 sequences, 68% of them appearing once. Study-wide findings and caveats: There were some patients whose high TCRbeta diversity at day 60 came from surviving recipient T cells and thymic progenitors. Approximately two months post-transplant, alpha-beta T cells reportedly originated from several hundred expanded graft clones. It was newly produced T cells that mostly accounted for T-cell counts and diversity one year after transplant.

Ten or more counts support this clonotype. Antigen unknown. The sequences come from PBMCs, mostly from graft donor cells, collected 60 days after TCRalphabeta/CD19-depleted stem cell transplant. The chain has TRBV3-1 and TRBJ2-1; 8 bases match TRBD1. The clonotype was recovered from a male patient under 10 years old who had a stem cell transplant for acute lymphoblastic leukemia, so the T cells may come from the graft donor. CDR3 coding DNA: TGTGCCTCCTCCAAACAAGTGGGGACAGGAATTTACAATGAGCAGTTCTTC. Encoded protein: CASSKQVGTGIYNEQFF.